This T cell receptor beta chain comes out of a study of shared clonotypes between healthy human individuals. Study-level points and caveats: Unshared clonotypes carried lower generation probabilities than those common to all four donors. In the sorted subsets, rarefaction showed sequencing was incomplete despite large depth.

Of note for this clone: What it binds is not known. This specimen includes other DNA sequences encoding the same CDR3.

CDR1 MDHEN and CDR2 SYDVKM come from the germline V gene. The V segment lost 6 bases and the J segment 5 bases; nucleotides outside the gene matches: 3. The CDR3 runs to 12 residues. Naive CD8 cells, CD45RO-negative and positively selected for CCR7, excluded terminally differentiated effector memory CD45RA+ cells. Participating donors were healthy, HIV-negative adults free of recent acute infections or vaccinations. In the study's own analysis: Junction-only immunoSEQ sequences carried no quality scores, so filtering differed. Here immunoSEQ multiplex PCR was the method, and the copy in TCRdb shows in-frame clones only, minus some. The V and J calls and clone size were taken over from that table, and D and trimming were inferred from the DNA. In the table there are millions of clones, more than 85% of which are singletons.

The sequence was collected from a man younger than 30 in good health. Some clones in this sample may be carry-over from other donors' samples. The sequenced sample consisted of naive CD8+ T cells from PBMCs. The chain employs TRBV28 and TRBJ2-7, with TRBD1 matching over 8 bases. The CDR3 DNA sequence: TGTGCCAGCAGAGACAGGGGCCACGAGCAGTACTTC. It yields the protein CASRDRGHEQYF.